The 21 T cell receptor beta chains in this list originate from one sample, sequenced in a study of cytomegalovirus exposure and HLA in healthy donors. Amplification used 60 Vbeta primers and 13 Jbeta primers. The assay was immunoSEQ multiplex PCR, and TCRdb's table has in-frame clones only and misses some. The table shows about 85,000 clones, with 75% to 90% occurring only once. The sample comprised PBMCs. These receptors were taken from a man aged 50 or older in good health and CMV-seropositive.

This clone came up once. The chain joins TRBV30 to TRBJ2-7, with unresolved D. The CDR3 contains 13 residues. Trimming took off 8 bases at V and 0 bases at J, with 14 bases between the two ends. Germline V gene data show CDR1 as GTSNPN and CDR2 as SVGIG (reference sequence). The CDR3 DNA follows: TGTGCCCTACTTGCGGTAAGCTCCTACGAGCAGTACTTC. This gives the protein CALLAVSSYEQYF.

This CDR3 is CAWSVDRRNTIYF. The CDR3 DNA is TGTGCCTGGAGTGTCGACAGAAGAAACACCATATATTTT. The chain recombines TRBV30 with TRBJ1-3; D may be TRBD1 (5 bases). The V end was cut by 0 bases, the J end by 5 bases, with 8 bases between. This CDR3 comprises 13 residues. CDR1 GTSNPN and CDR2 SVGIG come from the germline V gene (reference sequence).

This chain connects TRBV30 to TRBJ2-3, with D possibly being TRBD2 (6 bases). Germline V gene data show CDR1 as GTSNPN and CDR2 as SVGIG (reference sequence). V lost 1 base to trimming and J lost 4 bases, with 24 bases between them. The CDR3 is made up of 18 amino acids. CDR3 DNA: TGTGCCTGGAGTGGGGACTCCCAAACTATAGCTAGGCCAGATACGCAGTATTTT. Translated: CAWSGDSQTIARPDTQYF.

This clone has only a few counts. V gene TRBV10-3 combines with J gene TRBJ2-1, with TRBD2 matching 9 bases. CDR3 length equals 14 residues. CDR1 is ENHRY, CDR2 SYGVKD, per germline. The ends lost 6 bases at V and 6 bases at J; junction bases unmatched: 6. The chain's CDR3 is CAISRLAELNEQFF. The CDR3 DNA reads TGTGCCATCAGCCGACTAGCGGAACTCAATGAGCAGTTCTTC.

As DNA, the CDR3 is TGCGCCAGCGCTCAGGGGAGGGGCGGAAACACCATATATTTT. Translation: CASAQGRGGNTIYF. V gene TRBV10-1 combines with J gene TRBJ1-3, with D perhaps matching TRBD1 (6 bases). CDR3 length: 14 residues. Germline CDR1 reads WNHNN; CDR2 reads SYGVQD (reference sequence). V lost 8 bases and J 4 bases, leaving 15 bases between the germline ends.

The J gene is TRBJ2-4, the V gene TRBV4-1; the match to TRBD1 covers 7 bases. V lost 0 bases, J lost 2 bases, and 7 bases stayed unmatched. The CDR3 is 17 residues long. In germline, CDR1 is MGHRA, CDR2 YSYEKL. The CDR3 here is CASSQETGALSKNIQYF. The CDR3 coding sequence is TGCGCCAGCAGCCAAGAAACAGGGGCGCTATCCAAAAACATTCAGTACTTC.

CDR3 loop: CASSLAGVSGEQYF. The CDR3 nucleotides are TGCGCCAGCAGCTTGGCCGGGGTTTCGGGGGAGCAGTACTTC. The V and J genes are TRBV5-1 and TRBJ2-7; tentatively, D is TRBD2 (5 bases). The CDR3 is 14 amino acids. V was cut by 0 bases and J by 7 bases, with 14 bases left in between. CDR1 is SGHRS, CDR2 YFSETQ, per germline.

J is TRBJ1-4 and V is TRBV5-1; tentative D call: TRBD1 (6 bases). The CDR3 consists of 14 residues. Germline V lookup: CDR1 SGHRS, CDR2 YFSETQ. V lost 2 bases and J 6 bases, leaving 11 bases between the germline ends. The CDR3 protein is CASSLWGGDEKLFF. The CDR3 DNA reads TGCGCCAGCAGCTTATGGGGGGGCGATGAAAAACTGTTTTTT. Complete variable domain (other parts from reference TRBV5-1 and TRBJ1-4): KAGVTQTPRYLIKTRGQQVTLSCSPISGHRSVSWYQQTPGQGLQFLFEYFSETQRNKGNFPGRFSGRQFSNSRSEMNVSTLELGDSALYLCASSLWGGDEKLFFGSGTQLSVL.

This clone has only a few counts. Here the CDR3 DNA reads TGTGCCAGCAGCTTATTTGGAGGGAGGTTTAATCAGCCCCAGCATTTT. Protein product: CASSLFGGRFNQPQHF. V usage is TRBV5-6 and J usage is TRBJ1-5; D is unclear. CDR1 and CDR2 from the germline V gene are SGHDT and YYEEEE. CDR3 size: 16 residues. V was cut by 2 bases and J by 4 bases, with 16 bases left in between.

V is TRBV6-5 and J is TRBJ2-7, with TRBD1 matching 7 bases. V was clipped by 7 bases and J by 6 bases; unmatched bases: 12. The CDR3 extends over 14 amino acids. Germline values: CDR1 MNHEY, CDR2 SVGAGI. CDR3 residues: CASIPDRDYSEQYF. In nucleotides, the CDR3 is TGTGCCAGCATCCCCGACAGGGATTATTCCGAGCAGTACTTC.

The gene calls are TRBV11-1 and TRBJ2-7; D is unclear. Trimming took off 2 bases at V and 1 base at J, with 15 bases between the two ends. Germline loops: CDR1 SGHAT, CDR2 FQDESV (reference sequence). The length of the CDR3 is 16 residues. The DNA for the CDR3 is TGTGCCAGCAGCTTATCGAGGCTCGACTCATCCTACGAGCAGTACTTC. Its translation: CASSLSRLDSSYEQYF.

V is TRBV30 and J is TRBJ2-7, with D unclear. Germline loops: CDR1 GTSNPN, CDR2 SVGIG (reference sequence). This CDR3 contains 11 residues. V shed 1 base and J shed 4 bases, with 5 bases lying between them. The CDR3 bases are TGTGCCTGGAGTGGGCCTTACGAGCAGTACTTC. Residues: CAWSGPYEQYF.

The genes are TRBV28 and TRBJ2-7; 12 bases match TRBD1. CDR1 MDHEN and CDR2 SYDVKM come from the germline V gene. The V and J ends lost 7 bases and 3 bases, in that order; junction bases with no gene match: 22. This CDR3 is built from 20 residues. The CDR3 loop reads CASTSGTGGSASGSFYEQYF. The CDR3 DNA sequence: TGTGCCAGCACATCCGGGACAGGGGGCTCTGCTAGCGGGAGCTTCTACGAGCAGTACTTC.

This sequence joins TRBV4-1 and TRBJ1-6; tentative D call: TRBD1 (6 bases). Looked up from germline, CDR1 is MGHRA and CDR2 is YSYEKL. The CDR3 loop spans 17 amino acids. Between the trimmed V and J ends, which lost 1 base and 6 bases, there was a span of 16 bases. The CDR3 nucleotides are TGCGCCAGCAGCCAAGGGTTACAGGGTGCGGGTAATTCACCCCTCCACTTT. It is translated as CASSQGLQGAGNSPLHF.

This chain uses TRBV10-3 with TRBJ1-2, with TRBD1 as a possible D gene (5 bases). Germline assignment: CDR1 ENHRY and CDR2 SYGVKD. This CDR3 has 14 residues. V shed 2 bases and J shed 8 bases, with 15 bases lying between them. The CDR3 nucleotides are TGTGCCATCAGTGAGCCCACAGCGGGGGTCGGCTACACCTTC. Protein sequence: CAISEPTAGVGYTF.

The chain uses TRBV10-3 and TRBJ1-1, with D possibly matching TRBD1 (5 bases). The germline gives CDR1 ENHRY, CDR2 SYGVKD. Trimming shortened V by 4 bases and J by 0 bases, and 18 bases separated the two germline ends. The CDR3 has 17 amino acids. CDR3 residues: CAISGGPGLEMNTEAFF. The CDR3 DNA follows: TGTGCCATCAGTGGGGGACCGGGACTGGAAATGAACACTGAAGCTTTCTTT.

This clone turned up a few times. The chain joins TRBV6-6 to TRBJ1-2; 7 positions agree with TRBD1. The CDR3 covers 15 residues. The trim removed 3 bases at V and 5 bases at J, leaving 9 bases unmatched. Germline CDR1 and CDR2: MNHNY and SVGAGI (reference sequence). The CDR3 DNA sequence: TGTGCCAGCAGTTATCCCGGGCAGGGGGGTTATGGCTACACCTTC. Translating it yields CASSYPGQGGYGYTF.

Notes on this clone: A junction end diverges from the germline sequence, so it may reflect a read error. The chain uses TRBV6-1 and TRBJ2-2, with D possibly being TRBD1 (6 bases). Germline lookup yields CDR1 MNHNS and CDR2 SASEGT. The CDR3 runs to 13 residues. The CDR3 DNA is TGTGCCAGCAGCGCAGGGGCGTCCGGAGAGCTGTTTTTT. It encodes CASSAGASGELFF.

The chain is built from TRBV18 and TRBJ1-2; maybe TRBD1 (6 bases). V was clipped by 3 bases and J by 7 bases, with 15 bases between them. Per germline, CDR1 KGHSH and CDR2 LQKENI. The CDR3 is made up of 14 amino acids. The CDR3 DNA reads TGTGCCAGCTCACCTCCTGGGGGGGCATTTGGCTACACCTTC. It specifies CASSPPGGAFGYTF.

The rearrangement links TRBV19 to TRBJ2-7; 9 nucleotides align to TRBD1. The germline V gene encodes CDR1 LNHDA and CDR2 SQIVND (reference sequence). CDR3 length: 20 residues. V was pared by 2 bases and J by 0 bases, with 17 bases of the junction left unmatched. CDR3 DNA sequence: TGTGCCAGTAGTATATTATACCGGGACAGGGACCTACTCGCCTCCTACGAGCAGTACTTC. It encodes CASSILYRDRDLLASYEQYF. Full variable domain (remainder filled in from reference TRBV19 and TRBJ2-7): DGGITQSPKYLFRKEGQNVTLSCEQNLNHDAMYWYRQDPGQGLRLIYYSQIVNDFQKGDIAEGYSVSREKKESFPLTVTSAQKNPTAFYLCASSILYRDRDLLASYEQYFGPGTRLTVT.

V and J are TRBV5-1 and TRBJ2-3; TRBD2 agrees at 11 bases. With V trimmed by 4 bases and J by 6 bases, 10 bases remained unmatched. The germline gives CDR1 SGHRS, CDR2 YFSETQ. This CDR3 has 16 residues. This CDR3 is CASSPLPASGRDTQYF. The CDR3 bases are TGCGCCAGCAGCCCCCTACCGGCTAGCGGGAGGGATACGCAGTATTTT.